Sequencing of this T cell receptor beta chain was carried out in a study of metastatic and nonmetastatic thyroid tumors. Study background: Comparison of repertoires was carried out across blood and tumor or nodule tissue from malignant and benign thyroid patients.

In germline, CDR1 is SGHDT, CDR2 YYEEEE. CDR3 length: 13 residues. V lost 4 bases and J 2 bases, leaving 10 bases between the germline ends. Only a few counts were recorded for this clone. Using MiXCR, TCRdb re-called clones from the PCR reads. The table includes tens of thousands of clones, around 24% detected once. No patient had received any treatment before thyroid surgery. The source material was tumor tissue. The TCR was taken from a female donor with papillary thyroid cancer or a benign thyroid nodule (not recorded which). Some clones in this sample may be carry-over from other donors' samples. J is TRBJ2-7 and V is TRBV5-6; TRBD1 might be the D (5 bases). CDR3 DNA: TGTGCCAGCAGCCTCGGACACGCCTACGAGCAGTACTTC. Protein sequence: CASSLGHAYEQYF.